This entry lists 28 T cell receptor beta chains sequenced from one sample in a study of neurological immune-mediated disorders. TCRdb used MiXCR to reprocess the 5' RACE reads, holding one entry per CDR3 protein. The data show approximately 16,000 distinct CDR3 sequences, with roughly 10% seen just once and about 47% held by the top ten. Sequencing was performed on CD8+ T cells from blood. Receptors were obtained from a man aged 45-65 years in good health.

The sample holds many counts of this clonotype. V usage is TRBV7-8 and J usage is TRBJ1-5; D remains unclear. CDR3 length: 12 amino acids. Per germline, CDR1 SGHVS and CDR2 FQNEAQ. The germline V and J ends were trimmed by 3 bases and 11 bases, with 11 bases remaining between them. The CDR3 loop reads CASSLSVTAQHF. As DNA, the CDR3 is TGTGCCAGCAGCTTGTCAGTGACTGCCCAGCATTTT.

This clonotype was recorded many times. The chain is built from TRBV20-1 and TRBJ2-7; TRBD2 might be the D (5 bases). V lost 0 bases, J lost 3 bases, and 9 bases lay in between. The CDR3 spans 13 residues. Germline V gene data show CDR1 as DFQATT and CDR2 as SNEGSKA (reference sequence). CDR3 DNA sequence: TGCAGTGCTAGAGATCCGGGGAACTACGAGCAGTACTTC. It translates to CSARDPGNYEQYF.

The gene calls are TRBV11-2 and TRBJ2-3, with D possibly matching TRBD2 (5 bases). In germline, CDR1 is SGHAT, CDR2 FQNNGV. The CDR3 runs 17 residues. With 1 base removed from V and 4 bases from J, the gap between germline ends came to 18 bases. The CDR3 sequence: CASSLAPPGSGSDTQYF. In DNA form, the CDR3 reads TGTGCCAGCAGCTTAGCCCCTCCTGGCTCGGGATCAGATACGCAGTATTTT.

V usage is TRBV18 and J usage is TRBJ2-3; TRBD2 agrees at 10 bases. Germline V CDR1 and CDR2: KGHSH, LQKENI. V was pared by 4 bases and J by 1 base, with 2 bases of the junction left unmatched. This CDR3 is 15 amino acids long. CDR3 coding DNA: TGTGCCAGCTCACTCCTAGCGGGGGGCACAGATACGCAGTATTTT. Amino acid sequence: CASSLLAGGTDTQYF.

This clonotype was found many times. V gene TRBV15 combines with J gene TRBJ2-1, with D possibly being TRBD2 (6 bases). The CDR3 has 15 amino acids. V was trimmed by 0 bases and J by 3 bases, leaving 9 bases between them. Per the germline V gene, CDR1 is LNHNV and CDR2 is YYDKDF (reference sequence). CDR3 in amino acids: CATSREGGDYNEQFF. The CDR3 DNA reads as TGTGCCACCAGCAGAGAAGGAGGGGACTACAATGAGCAGTTCTTC.

This clonotype has ten or more counts. CDR3 nucleotides: TGTGCCAGCAGTCCCCCATGGGCCGGGGAGCTGTTTTTT. Translation: CASSPPWAGELFF. The chain has TRBV28 and TRBJ2-2; D unresolved. The CDR3 spans 13 residues. Trimming pared 5 bases from V and 6 bases from J, leaving 10 bases between. Looked up from germline, CDR1 is MDHEN and CDR2 is SYDVKM. Full variable domain (remainder filled in from reference TRBV28 and TRBJ2-2): DVKVTQSSRYLVKRTGEKVFLECVQDMDHENMFWYRQDPGLGLRLIYFSYDVKMKEKGDIPEGYSVSREKKERFSLILESASTNQTSMYLCASSPPWAGELFFGEGSRLTVL.

This clonotype was seen ten or more times. This rearrangement joins TRBV20-1 to TRBJ2-1; no clear D gene. Germline CDR1 and CDR2: DFQATT and SNEGSKA (reference sequence). The CDR3 contains 9 residues. The CDR3 loop reads CSSYNEQFF. As DNA, the CDR3 is TGCAGCTCCTACAATGAGCAGTTCTTC.

This clonotype was found many times. The chain recombines TRBV4-2 with TRBJ2-1; the match to TRBD2 covers 8 bases. The CDR3 consists of 15 residues. Trimming took 5 bases from V and 5 from J; bases not matched to a gene: 8. From germline, CDR1 is LGHNA and CDR2 YNFKEQ. This CDR3 is CASSGLAGWDNEQFF. CDR3 DNA sequence: TGTGCCAGCAGCGGGTTAGCGGGATGGGACAATGAGCAGTTCTTC.

Many counts were recorded for this clonotype. This chain uses TRBV29-1 with TRBJ2-7; 10 nucleotides agree with TRBD2. Germline CDR1 is SQVTM and CDR2 is ANQGSEA. The CDR3 sequence is 14 residues long. The V gene end was trimmed by 4 bases and the J gene end by 0 bases; junction bases not matched to a gene: 3. Written as DNA, the CDR3 is TGCAGCGTTGGACTAGCGGGTAGCTCCTACGAGCAGTACTTC. It specifies CSVGLAGSSYEQYF.

This clonotype came up many times. The J gene is TRBJ2-3, the V gene TRBV5-1; D is perhaps TRBD1 (6 bases). The germline CDR1 and CDR2 sequences are SGHRS and YFSETQ. With 5 bases removed from V and 0 bases from J, the gap between germline ends came to 7 bases. This CDR3 region has 13 residues. The CDR3 DNA sequence: TGCGCCAGCAGGGACAGCAGCACAGATACGCAGTATTTT. It translates to CASRDSSTDTQYF.

This clonotype was seen many times. The chain has TRBV28 and TRBJ2-2; possible D gene TRBD1, 5 bases. Germline values: CDR1 MDHEN, CDR2 SYDVKM. V was cut by 5 bases and J by 1 base, with 8 bases left in between. The CDR3 spans 14 residues. DNA of the CDR3: TGTGCCAGCAGTGTGACAGTGAACACCGGGGAGCTGTTTTTT. Its translation is CASSVTVNTGELFF.

This clonotype was recorded at least ten times. The chain employs TRBV7-9 and TRBJ1-2; possible D gene TRBD1, 5 bases. The CDR3 is made up of 14 amino acids. Trimming removed 6 bases at V and 4 bases at J, with 15 bases between. Germline V gene lookup returns CDR1 SEHNR and CDR2 FQNEAQ (reference sequence). Written as DNA, the CDR3 is TGTGCCAGCAGTCCGACAGCTAGTGTCTATGGCTACACCTTC. Its translation: CASSPTASVYGYTF.

This clonotype was recorded many times. The chain recombines TRBV5-6 with TRBJ2-2; D is uncertain. The V gene lost 3 bases and the J gene lost 6 bases, with 6 bases spanning the gap. The CDR3 spans 12 residues. CDR1 is SGHDT and CDR2 is YYEEEE in the germline V gene. The DNA of the CDR3 is TGTGCCAGCAGCTCTGGATCCGGGGAGCTGTTTTTT. Protein product: CASSSGSGELFF.

The table lists this clonotype with many counts. V usage is TRBV4-3 and J usage is TRBJ2-7, with 9 nucleotides matching TRBD2. This CDR3 is built from 18 residues. V dropped 0 bases and J dropped 1; count of bases not matched to a gene: 10. Germline V lookup: CDR1 LGHNA, CDR2 YSLEER. CDR3 amino acids: CASSQDLSGSTISYEQYF. CDR3 in DNA: TGCGCCAGCAGCCAAGATCTTAGCGGGAGCACGATTTCCTACGAGCAGTACTTC.

This clonotype was recorded at least ten times. V usage is TRBV3-1 and J usage is TRBJ2-1; unclear D gene. The CDR3 runs 11 residues. The germline V gene encodes CDR1 LGHDT and CDR2 YNNKEL (reference sequence). With 3 bases removed from V and 8 bases from J, the gap between germline ends came to 5 bases. The CDR3 nucleotides are TGTGCCAGCAGCCACGCAGATGAGCAGTTCTTC. Translation: CASSHADEQFF.

Ten or more counts support this clonotype. V usage is TRBV7-3 and J usage is TRBJ2-6; 7 bases are a match to TRBD2. The germline V gene has CDR1 SGHTA and CDR2 FQGTGA. The ends lost 2 bases at V and 4 bases at J; junction bases unmatched: 8. The CDR3 contains 17 residues. CDR3 residues: CASSLEMAGVGANVLTF. CDR3 bases: TGTGCCAGCAGCTTAGAAATGGCGGGAGTGGGGGCCAACGTCCTGACTTTC.

In this sample, this clonotype turned up many times. The chain carries TRBV4-1 and TRBJ1-6; D is unresolved. Trimming took 4 bases from V and 10 from J, leaving 8 bases between them. The CDR3 is 12 amino acids. Germline lookup yields CDR1 MGHRA and CDR2 YSYEKL. Here the CDR3 reads CASSPPESPLHF. The CDR3 DNA reads TGCGCCAGCAGCCCCCCGGAATCACCCCTCCACTTT.

In its sample, this clonotype was seen many times. J is TRBJ2-3 and V is TRBV9; D gene unclear. Germline V lookup: CDR1 SGDLS, CDR2 YYNGEE. The CDR3 length is 15 residues. V was clipped by 0 bases and J by 1 base, with 9 bases between them. This CDR3 is CASSVVPRGTDTQYF. CDR3 nucleotide sequence: TGTGCCAGCAGCGTAGTGCCCCGGGGCACAGATACGCAGTATTTT.

This clonotype has a count of ten or more. The chain links TRBV19 to TRBJ2-7; 7 bases are shared with TRBD1. Trimming at V came to 8 bases and at J to 5 bases, leaving 15 bases not matched to a gene. Germline V gives CDR1 LNHDA, CDR2 SQIVND (reference sequence). The CDR3 loop spans 15 amino acids. CDR3 sequence (DNA): TGTGCCAGTCGGCCGACGGCAGGGGGTTTCAACGAGCAGTACTTC. The encoded protein is CASRPTAGGFNEQYF.

This clonotype has more than one count but fewer than ten. This chain uses TRBV5-1 with TRBJ1-1; D gene ambiguous. The CDR3 length is 11 residues. Germline V CDR1 and CDR2: SGHRS, YFSETQ. V was cut by 0 bases and J by 3 bases, with 0 bases left in between. The CDR3 is CASSLDTEAFF. As DNA, the CDR3 is TGCGCCAGCAGCTTGGACACTGAAGCTTTCTTT. The full variable domain, completed using reference TRBV5-1 and TRBJ1-1, is KAGVTQTPRYLIKTRGQQVTLSCSPISGHRSVSWYQQTPGQGLQFLFEYFSETQRNKGNFPGRFSGRQFSNSRSEMNVSTLELGDSALYLCASSLDTEAFFGQGTRLTVV.

This clonotype came up many times. This sequence joins TRBV4-3 and TRBJ2-4; TRBD2 agrees at 12 bases. There are 16 residues in the CDR3. The junction had 1 base not matched to a gene; V was cut back by 4 bases and J by 0 bases. In germline, CDR1 is LGHNA, CDR2 YSLEER. CDR3 region: CASSPGLAGAKNIQYF. The CDR3 nucleotides read TGCGCCAGCAGCCCGGGACTAGCGGGAGCCAAAAACATTCAGTACTTC.

This clonotype was detected many times. The genes are TRBV12-3 or TRBV12-4 and TRBJ2-3, with 9 bases aligning to TRBD2. The trim removed 5 bases at V and 0 bases at J, leaving 9 bases unmatched. The CDR3 consists of 17 residues. The CDR3 DNA sequence: TGTGCCAGCAGTCCCCCATCTAGCGGGGCTAGCACAGATACGCAGTATTTT. Its translation: CASSPPSSGASTDTQYF.

This clonotype was seen ten or more times. This sequence joins TRBV6-6 and TRBJ2-1; 12 bases line up with TRBD2. The CDR3 runs 19 residues. In germline, CDR1 is MNHNY, CDR2 SVGAGI (reference sequence). The V segment lost 7 bases and the J segment 0 bases; nucleotides outside the gene matches: 13. The CDR3 protein is CASNGLAGSSRSSYNEQFF. In nucleotides, the CDR3 is TGTGCCAGCAACGGACTAGCGGGGTCTTCGCGCAGCTCCTACAATGAGCAGTTCTTC.

This clonotype was picked up many times. The chain links TRBV6-2 or TRBV6-3 to TRBJ1-1; tentative D call: TRBD1 (5 bases). This CDR3 has 13 amino acids. V was pared by 6 bases and J by 4 bases, with 12 bases between. Germline CDR1 and CDR2: MNHEY and SVGEGT. The CDR3 DNA follows: TGTGCCAGCAGGGAAGTTGGGACCACTGAAGCTTTCTTT. This encodes CASREVGTTEAFF.

The chain combines TRBV19 with TRBJ2-3; D ambiguous. Deletions cut 5 bases from V and 6 bases from J, with 12 bases between. The CDR3 sequence is 13 residues long. Germline V CDR1 and CDR2: LNHDA, SQIVND (reference sequence). In DNA form, the CDR3 reads TGTGCCAGTAGTTCCCGGACGAGGGATACGCAGTATTTT. It codes for CASSSRTRDTQYF.

This clonotype was seen many times. The chain carries TRBV27 and TRBJ1-2; 8 nucleotides match TRBD1. V dropped 4 bases and J dropped 3; count of bases not matched to a gene: 1. CDR1 and CDR2 (germline): MNHEY, SMNVEV (reference sequence). The CDR3 has 13 residues. CDR3 sequence: CASSSQGDYGYTF. CDR3 nucleotide sequence: TGTGCCAGCAGTTCACAGGGGGACTATGGCTACACCTTC.

This clonotype was seen at least ten times. J is TRBJ2-7 and V is TRBV11-2; D is ambiguous. V was pared by 4 bases and J by 6 bases, with 13 bases between. Germline CDR1 is SGHAT and CDR2 is FQNNGV. CDR3 length equals 13 residues. This CDR3 is CASSSRPRVEQYF. Written as DNA, the CDR3 is TGTGCCAGCAGCTCCCGACCCCGTGTCGAGCAGTACTTC.

This clonotype was recorded many times. This chain connects TRBV24-1 to TRBJ2-2; 12 positions agree with TRBD1. Germline values: CDR1 KGHDR, CDR2 SFDVKD. The CDR3 consists of 19 residues. V lost 0 bases, J lost 0 bases, and 4 bases stayed unmatched. This chain's CDR3 is CATSDLTGQGAANTGELFF. The CDR3 DNA reads TGTGCCACCAGTGATTTGACGGGACAGGGGGCCGCGAACACCGGGGAGCTGTTTTTT.